The entry below gives a single T cell receptor (beta chain) sequence along with its context. Trimming removed 6 bases at V and 7 bases at J, with 21 bases between. The CDR3 is made up of 15 amino acids. CDR1 and CDR2 (germline): MNHEY, SVGAGI. Those enrolled, adults aged roughly 18 to 100 years, came from about two dozen US areas. This record comes from a study of blood T cell repertoires in COVID-19. Here immunoSEQ multiplex PCR was the method, and the copy in TCRdb shows in-frame clones only, minus some. The data hold roughly 260,000 clones, with roughly 90% observed a single time. Input material: PBMCs or T cells enriched from blood (not recorded which). J is TRBJ1-2 and V is TRBV6-5; weak D call: TRBD1 (5 bases). The clonotype originates from a woman aged 25 to 39 with acute COVID-19. This CDR3 reads CASRQRQPEKGGYTF. In DNA, the CDR3 is TGTGCCAGCAGACAAAGACAGCCAGAAAAAGGTGGCTACACCTTC.